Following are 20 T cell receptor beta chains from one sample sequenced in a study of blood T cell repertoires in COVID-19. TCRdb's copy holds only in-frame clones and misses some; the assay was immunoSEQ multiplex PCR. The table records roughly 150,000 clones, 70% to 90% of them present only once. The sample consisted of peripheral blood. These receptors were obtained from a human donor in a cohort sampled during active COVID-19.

In nucleotides, the CDR3 is TGTGCCAGCAGCAGGGGACGCTCAGATACGCAGTATTTT. This translates into CASSRGRSDTQYF. The chain employs TRBV2 and TRBJ2-3, with a weak D call TRBD1 (6 bases). Per germline, CDR1 SNHLY and CDR2 FYNNEI. Between the trimmed V and J ends, which lost 6 bases and 4 bases, there was a span of 11 bases. CDR3 length equals 13 residues.

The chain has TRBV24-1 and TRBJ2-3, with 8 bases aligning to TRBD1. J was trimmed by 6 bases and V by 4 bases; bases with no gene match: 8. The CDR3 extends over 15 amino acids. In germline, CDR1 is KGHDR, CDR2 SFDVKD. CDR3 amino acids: CATSDPSTGADTQYF. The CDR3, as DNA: TGTGCCACCAGTGACCCCTCGACAGGGGCGGATACGCAGTATTTT.

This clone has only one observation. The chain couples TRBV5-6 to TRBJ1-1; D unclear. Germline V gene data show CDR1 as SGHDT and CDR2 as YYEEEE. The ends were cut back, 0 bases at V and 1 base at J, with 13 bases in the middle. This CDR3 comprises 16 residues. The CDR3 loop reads CASSLDGLGGNTEAFF. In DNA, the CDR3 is TGTGCCAGCAGCTTGGATGGGTTAGGAGGGAACACTGAAGCTTTCTTT.

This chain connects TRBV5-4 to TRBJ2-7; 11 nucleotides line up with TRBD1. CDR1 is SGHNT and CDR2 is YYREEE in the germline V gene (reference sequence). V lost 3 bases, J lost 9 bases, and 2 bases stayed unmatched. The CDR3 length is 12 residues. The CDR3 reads CASSSGTGGQYF. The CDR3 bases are TGTGCCAGCAGCTCCGGGACAGGGGGGCAGTACTTC.

The CDR3 sequence is CASSWGQDTEAFF. The CDR3 nucleotides are TGTGCCAGCTCCTGGGGGCAGGACACTGAAGCTTTCTTT. The chain is built from TRBV6-5 and TRBJ1-1, with D maybe TRBD1 (6 bases). The CDR3 covers 13 residues. V lost 8 bases to trimming and J lost 3 bases, with 13 bases between them. CDR1 and CDR2 from the germline V gene are MNHEY and SVGAGI.

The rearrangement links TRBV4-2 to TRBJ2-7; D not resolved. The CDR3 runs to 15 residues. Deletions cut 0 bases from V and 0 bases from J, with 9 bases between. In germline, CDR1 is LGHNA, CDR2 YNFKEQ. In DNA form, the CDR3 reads TGTGCCAGCAGCCAAGACTTGGAGAGCTCCTACGAGCAGTACTTC. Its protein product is CASSQDLESSYEQYF.

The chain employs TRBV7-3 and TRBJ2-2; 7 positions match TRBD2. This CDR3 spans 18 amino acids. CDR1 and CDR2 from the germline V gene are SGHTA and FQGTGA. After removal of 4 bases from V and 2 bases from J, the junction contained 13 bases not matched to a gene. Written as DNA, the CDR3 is TGTGCCAGCAGCTCAACACCGGGACTACCACAAAACACCGGGGAGCTGTTTTTT. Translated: CASSSTPGLPQNTGELFF.

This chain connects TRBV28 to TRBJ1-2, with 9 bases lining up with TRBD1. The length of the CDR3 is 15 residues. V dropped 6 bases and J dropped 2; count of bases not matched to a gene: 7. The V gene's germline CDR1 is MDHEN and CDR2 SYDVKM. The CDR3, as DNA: TGTGCCAGCAGCCACCGACAGGGGGTGAACTATGGCTACACCTTC. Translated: CASSHRQGVNYGYTF.

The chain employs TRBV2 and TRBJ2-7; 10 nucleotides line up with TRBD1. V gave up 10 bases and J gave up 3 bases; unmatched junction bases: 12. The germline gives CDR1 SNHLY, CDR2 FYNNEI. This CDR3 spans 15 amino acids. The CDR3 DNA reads TGTGCCACCGTCCCCGGGACAGGGGACATCTACGAGCAGTACTTC. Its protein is CATVPGTGDIYEQYF.

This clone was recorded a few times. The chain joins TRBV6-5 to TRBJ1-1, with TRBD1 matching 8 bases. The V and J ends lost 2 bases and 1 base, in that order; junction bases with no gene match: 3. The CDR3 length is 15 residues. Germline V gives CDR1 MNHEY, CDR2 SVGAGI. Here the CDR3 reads CASSYQGAQNTEAFF. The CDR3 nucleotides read TGTGCCAGCAGTTACCAGGGGGCTCAGAACACTGAAGCTTTCTTT.

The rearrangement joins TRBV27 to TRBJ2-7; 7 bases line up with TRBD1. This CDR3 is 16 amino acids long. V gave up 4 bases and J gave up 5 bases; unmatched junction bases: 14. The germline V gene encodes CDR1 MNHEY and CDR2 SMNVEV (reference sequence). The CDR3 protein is CASSSLRTGGRNEQYF. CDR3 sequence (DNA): TGTGCCAGCAGTTCACTCCGGACAGGTGGGCGGAACGAGCAGTACTTC.

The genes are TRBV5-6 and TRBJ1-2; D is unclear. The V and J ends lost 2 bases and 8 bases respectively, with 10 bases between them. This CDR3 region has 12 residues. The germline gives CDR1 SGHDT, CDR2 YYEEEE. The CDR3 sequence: CASSFEFTGYTF. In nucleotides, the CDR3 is TGTGCCAGCAGCTTCGAGTTTACGGGCTACACCTTC.

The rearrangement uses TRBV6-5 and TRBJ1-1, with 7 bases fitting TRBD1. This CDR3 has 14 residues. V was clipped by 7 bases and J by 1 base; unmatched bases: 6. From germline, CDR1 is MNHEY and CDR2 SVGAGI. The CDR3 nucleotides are TGTGCCAGCAATCCCGGGACAGCGAACACTGAAGCTTTCTTT. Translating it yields CASNPGTANTEAFF.

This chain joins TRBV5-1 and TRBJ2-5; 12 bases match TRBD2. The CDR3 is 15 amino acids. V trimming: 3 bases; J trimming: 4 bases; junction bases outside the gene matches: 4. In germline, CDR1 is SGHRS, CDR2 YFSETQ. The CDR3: CASSSSSGGGETQYF. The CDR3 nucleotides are TGCGCCAGCAGCTCTTCTAGCGGGGGGGGAGAGACCCAGTACTTC.

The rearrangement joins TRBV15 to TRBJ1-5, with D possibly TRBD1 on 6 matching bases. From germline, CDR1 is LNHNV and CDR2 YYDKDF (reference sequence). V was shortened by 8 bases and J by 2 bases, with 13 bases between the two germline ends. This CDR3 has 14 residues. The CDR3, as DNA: TGTGCCACCGCCGACAGGCAAGGCAATCAGCCCCAGCATTTT. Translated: CATADRQGNQPQHF.

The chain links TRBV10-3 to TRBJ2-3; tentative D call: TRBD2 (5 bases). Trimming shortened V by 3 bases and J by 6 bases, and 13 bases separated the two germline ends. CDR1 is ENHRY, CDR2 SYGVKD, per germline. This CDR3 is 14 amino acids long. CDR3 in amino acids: CAISDRLRGDTQYF. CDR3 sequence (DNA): TGTGCCATCAGTGACAGGTTACGAGGGGATACGCAGTATTTT.

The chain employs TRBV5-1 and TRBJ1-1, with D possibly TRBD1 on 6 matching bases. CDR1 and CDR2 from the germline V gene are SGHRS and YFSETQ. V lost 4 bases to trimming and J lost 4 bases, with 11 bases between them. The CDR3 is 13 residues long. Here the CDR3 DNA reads TGCGCCAGCAGCCAGGGGTGGGGCACTGAAGCTTTCTTT. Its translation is CASSQGWGTEAFF.

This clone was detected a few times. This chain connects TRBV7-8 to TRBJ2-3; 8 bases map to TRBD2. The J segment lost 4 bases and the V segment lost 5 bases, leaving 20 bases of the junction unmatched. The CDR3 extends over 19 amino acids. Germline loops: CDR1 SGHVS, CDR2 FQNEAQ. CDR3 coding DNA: TGTGCCAGCAGCCCGGGTGGGGCTAGCGGGTATCCCCTCCCAGATACGCAGTATTTT. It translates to CASSPGGASGYPLPDTQYF.

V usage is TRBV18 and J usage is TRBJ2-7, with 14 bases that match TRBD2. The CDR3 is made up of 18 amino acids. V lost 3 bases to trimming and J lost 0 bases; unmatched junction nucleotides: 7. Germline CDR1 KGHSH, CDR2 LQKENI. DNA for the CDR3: TGTGCCAGCTCACCGGGACTAGCGGGAGCCCCACGCTCCTACGAGCAGTACTTC. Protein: CASSPGLAGAPRSYEQYF.

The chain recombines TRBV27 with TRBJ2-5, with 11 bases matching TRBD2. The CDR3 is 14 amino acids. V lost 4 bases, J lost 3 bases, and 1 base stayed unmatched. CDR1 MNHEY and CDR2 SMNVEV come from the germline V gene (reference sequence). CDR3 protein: CASSSLAGEETQYF. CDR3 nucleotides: TGTGCCAGCAGTTCACTAGCGGGGGAAGAGACCCAGTACTTC.